This TCR beta chain comes out of a study of blood T cell repertoires in COVID-19. Study in general: Specimens from acute and convalescent COVID-19 originated in the United States, Italy and Spain.

With V trimmed by 9 bases and J by 2 bases, 6 bases remained unmatched. The CDR3 covers 14 residues. Germline values: CDR1 SGHNT, CDR2 YYREEE (reference sequence). Sequencing used immunoSEQ multiplex PCR; TCRdb keeps in-frame clones, though not all of them. Of around 100,000 clones in the sample, approximately 84% were seen once. This sequence was found in a man aged 25 to 40 in a cohort sampled during active COVID-19. The chain uses TRBV5-4 and TRBJ2-7, with TRBD2 matching 12 bases. Sample: peripheral blood. CDR3 sequence (DNA): TGTGCCACCAAGACTAGCGGGGGTACCTACGAGCAGTACTTC. Encoded protein: CATKTSGGTYEQYF.